Listed below are T cell receptor beta chains from one sample, sequenced in a study of long-term antiretroviral therapy in people with HIV. Assay used: immunoSEQ multiplex PCR; TCRdb lists only in-frame clones, some missing. Of 25,000 to 30,000 clones in the sample, roughly four fifths are singletons; the top ten hold around 10%. Sequencing was performed on unsorted PBMCs, taken 0.8 years before starting antiretroviral therapy. Receptors were obtained from a man aged 18-30 years with HIV. Both conserved end residues are part of each CDR3. D genes are given only for firm matches. Some rows have no size entry. The others give once, few or many, or a class for an expanded clone.

d_gene | j_gene | v_gene | abundance | CDR3nt | CDR3aa
TRBD2 | TRBJ2-7 | TRBV5-1 | NA | TGCGCCAGCAGCCTCGGACTAGCGGGAGGGCCAGGCGACGAGCAGTACTTC | CASSLGLAGGPGDEQYF
NA | TRBJ2-2 | TRBV5-6 | NA | TGTGCCAGCAGCCTTCAAACGTGGGCGAACACCGGGGAGCTGTTTTTT | CASSLQTWANTGELFF
TRBD2 | TRBJ2-7 | TRBV11-2 | once | TGTGCCAGCAGCTTAGATGATTTACTAGCGGGCGATAGCTCCTACGAGCAGTACTTC | CASSLDDLLAGDSSYEQYF
NA | TRBJ2-7 | TRBV6-4 | NA | TGTGCCACCCACCCAGCAGGCCGTACCTACGAGCAGTACTTC | CATHPAGRTYEQYF
TRBD1 | TRBJ1-2 | TRBV19 | NA | TGTGCCAGTATCGACAGGGGGAGGCATGGCTACACCTTC | CASIDRGRHGYTF
TRBD1 | TRBJ1-5 | TRBV7-2 | NA | TGTGCCAGCAGCTTATTAGGGGGCAGCAATCAGCCCCAGCATTTT | CASSLLGGSNQPQHF
NA | TRBJ2-7 | TRBV9 | NA | TGTGCCAGCAGCGTAGCGGATGGCGAGCAGTACTTC | CASSVADGEQYF
NA | TRBJ2-3 | TRBV7-2 | NA | TGTGCCAGCACCCTCTTAAGCACAGATACGCAGTATTTT | CASTLLSTDTQYF
NA | TRBJ1-5 | TRBV2 | NA | TGTGCCAGCACCGTGGCGGGGAGGGATCAGCCCCAGCATTTT | CASTVAGRDQPQHF
NA | TRBJ2-3 | TRBV14 | NA | TGTGCCAGCAGCCCGGTCGCTGGGACAGATACGCAGTATTTT | CASSPVAGTDTQYF
NA | TRBJ2-7 | TRBV28 | NA | TGTGCCAGCAGCCTAAACTACGAGCAGTACTTC | CASSLNYEQYF
NA | TRBJ2-2 | TRBV7-2 | NA | TGTGCCAGCAGCTTAGGAGTTGGGGTAGCCGGGGAGCTGTTTTTT | CASSLGVGVAGELFF
NA | TRBJ1-1 | TRBV5-5 | NA | TGTGCCAGCAGCCACCTCGGGGGCCCGGGGGCTTTCTTT | CASSHLGGPGAFF
NA | TRBJ2-7 | TRBV15 | few | TGTGCCACCAGCTCGGACGGCTACGAGCAGTACTTC | CATSSDGYEQYF
NA | TRBJ1-1 | TRBV30 | NA | TGTGCCTGGAGTGTGGGCGGGTCGAACACTGAAGCTTTCTTT | CAWSVGGSNTEAFF
NA | TRBJ2-2 | TRBV7-8 | NA | TGTGCCAGCAGCTTAGCTAGCGACCCGAACACCGGGGAGCTGTTTTTT | CASSLASDPNTGELFF
NA | TRBJ2-5 | TRBV6-5 | NA | TGTGCCAGCAGGGAGGGAGTACCCCGGGAGACCCAGTACTTC | CASREGVPRETQYF
TRBD2 | TRBJ2-7 | TRBV28 | medium-sized | TGTGCCAGCACTCTAGCGGGAGATCTCGAGCAGTACTTC | CASTLAGDLEQYF
TRBD2 | TRBJ2-1 | TRBV7-9 | NA | TGTGCCTTACAAACGGCGCGGGAGAGTCATCACAATGAGCAGTTCTTC | CALQTARESHHNEQFF
TRBD2 | TRBJ2-7 | TRBV7-9 | NA | TGTGCCAGCAGCGTACCGGGACTAGTCTCCTACGAGCAGTACTTC | CASSVPGLVSYEQYF
NA | TRBJ2-1 | TRBV7-2 | NA | TGTGCCAGCAGCTTAAACCCTAGCTTGGGTGAGCAGTTCTTC | CASSLNPSLGEQFF
TRBD2 | TRBJ2-7 | TRBV7-9 | NA | TGTGCCAGCAGCCGGCCCGGGACTAGCGGGAGGGAGCAGTACTTC | CASSRPGTSGREQYF
NA | TRBJ1-5 | TRBV19 | once | TGTGCCAGTAGTATACTGGGGAGCAATCAGCCCCAGCATTTT | CASSILGSNQPQHF
NA | TRBJ2-1 | TRBV14 | NA | TGTGCCAGCAGCCGTCAGGGCTACTCCTACAATGAGCAGTTCTTC | CASSRQGYSYNEQFF
NA | TRBJ2-4 | TRBV7-9 | NA | TGTGCCAGCAGCTTAAGGACAAGCGAAAACATTCAGTACTTC | CASSLRTSENIQYF
NA | TRBJ1-5 | TRBV21-1 | NA | TGTGCCAGCAGCAAAGTGGTCGTAAGGGGAGGCTGCAATCAGCCCCAGCATTTT | CASSKVVVRGGCNQPQHF
NA | TRBJ2-7 | TRBV18 | once | TGTGCCAGCTCACCTCCTCCCCCGGGACCCTCGTCCTACGAGCAGTACTTC | CASSPPPPGPSSYEQYF
NA | TRBJ1-1 | TRBV6-1 | once | TGTGCCAGCAGTGAACTCTGGGCCCCGAGCGAAGCTTTCTTT | CASSELWAPSEAFF
NA | TRBJ2-3 | TRBV4-3 | large | TGCGCCAGCAGCCAAGACATGGTAGGGACAGATACGCAGTATTTT | CASSQDMVGTDTQYF
TRBD1 | TRBJ2-2 | TRBV9 | NA | TGTGCCAGCAGCGCCCAGGGGGCAGGGGGCACCGGGGAGCTGTTTTTT | CASSAQGAGGTGELFF
TRBD2 | TRBJ2-7 | TRBV30 | NA | TGTGCCTGGAGTGTAAGCCTAGCGGCCTACGAGCAGTACTTC | CAWSVSLAAYEQYF
NA | TRBJ2-1 | TRBV2 | NA | TGTGCCAGCAGTGTAGGAGGGAGCTCCTACAATGAGCAGTTCTTC | CASSVGGSSYNEQFF
NA | TRBJ1-5 | TRBV6-1 | once | TGTGCCAGCAGCTACAGGGAGGAACAGCCCCAGCATTTT | CASSYREEQPQHF
NA | TRBJ2-7 | TRBV5-6 | NA | TGTGCCAGCAGCTTGGTGAGCACGGCGGACGAGCAGTACTTC | CASSLVSTADEQYF
TRBD1 | TRBJ2-1 | TRBV29-1 | NA | TGCAGCGTTGAAGGGATCGACAGGGTTTCCTACAATGAGCAGTTCTTC | CSVEGIDRVSYNEQFF
TRBD1 | TRBJ2-7 | TRBV7-9 | NA | TGTGCCAGCAGCTCATGGGACAGCTCCTACGAGCAGTACTTC | CASSSWDSSYEQYF
NA | TRBJ2-7 | TRBV21-1 | once | TGTGCCAGCAGCAACGGACTAGCGGGGTCCTACGAGCAGTACTTC | CASSNGLAGSYEQYF
NA | TRBJ2-6 | TRBV5-1 | NA | TGCGCCAGCAGCGCTACGGTTGGCTCTGGGGCCAACGTCCTGACTTTC | CASSATVGSGANVLTF
NA | TRBJ1-5 | TRBV6-5 | NA | TGTGCCAGCAGTCAGGACAGAAATCAGCCCCAGCATTTT | CASSQDRNQPQHF
NA | TRBJ1-4 | TRBV6-5 | NA | TGTGCCAGCAGTCGTAGGACACGGCGGGATGAAAAACTGTTTTTT | CASSRRTRRDEKLFF
NA | TRBJ1-1 | TRBV30 | NA | TGTGCCTGGAGTTTTAGGGTGTTCACTGAAGCTTTCTTT | CAWSFRVFTEAFF
NA | TRBJ2-2 | TRBV5-1 | NA | TGCGCCAGTACCTCTCCGGACTCCGACTACACCGGGGAGCTGTTTTTT | CASTSPDSDYTGELFF
NA | TRBJ2-1 | TRBV30 | NA | TGTGCCTGGAGTTTCACAGGGTTCGATGAGCAGTTCTTC | CAWSFTGFDEQFF
NA | TRBJ1-2 | TRBV30 | NA | TGTGCCTGGGAGGGTCGAGGCTACACCTTC | CAWEGRGYTF
NA | TRBJ1-3 | TRBV4-1 | NA | TGCGCCAGCAGCCTCCAAGACACCCGCGGAAACACCATATATTTT | CASSLQDTRGNTIYF
NA | TRBJ1-1 | TRBV19 | once | TGTGCCAGTAGAAAAGACAGTCTGAACACTGAAGCTTTCTTT | CASRKDSLNTEAFF
NA | TRBJ1-3 | TRBV7-8 | NA | TGTGCCAGCATTAACCGGGGGCCATCTGGAAACACCATATATTTT | CASINRGPSGNTIYF
NA | TRBJ2-7 | TRBV14 | NA | TGTGCCAGCAGCCAGACGGATTTAGAGCAGTACTTC | CASSQTDLEQYF
NA | TRBJ1-2 | TRBV9 | NA | TGTGCCAGCAGCGGAGCGGGGCAGTCATTTAACTATGGCTACACCTTC | CASSGAGQSFNYGYTF
NA | TRBJ2-2 | TRBV25-1 | NA | TGTGCCAGCAGTGAGCTCTTGGGGCCAAATACCGGGGAGCTGTTTTTT | CASSELLGPNTGELFF
TRBD1 | TRBJ1-2 | TRBV28 | NA | TGTGCCAGCAGTTCCGGGACAGGGAACTATGGCTACACCTTC | CASSSGTGNYGYTF